A selection of T cell receptor beta chains follows, all from one sample in a study of blood T cell repertoires in COVID-19. Clones were sequenced by immunoSEQ multiplex PCR, and TCRdb holds only the in-frame ones, with some missing. This table holds about 230,000 clones, just over 85% found once. The sample taken for sequencing was peripheral blood. These receptor sequences come from a man in his fifties with COVID-19, enrolled during active disease. CDR3s include the opening cysteine and the closing phenylalanine or tryptophan. The D gene is left open where the match is weak. Only part of the rows carry a size: once, few, many, or a class if the clone is expanded.

abundance	v_gene	d_gene	j_gene	CDR3aa	CDR3nt
-	TRBV12-5	TRBD2	TRBJ2-1	CASGKGLAGGYNEQFF	TGTGCTAGTGGTAAGGGACTAGCGGGAGGGTACAATGAGCAGTTCTTC
-	TRBV19	-	TRBJ2-7	CASSSGQLTTYEQYF	TGTGCCAGTAGTAGCGGCCAGCTCACTACCTACGAGCAGTACTTC
-	TRBV27	TRBD1	TRBJ2-2	CASSLALRQGGGELFF	TGTGCCAGCAGTTTAGCCCTAAGACAGGGTGGCGGGGAGCTGTTTTTT
-	TRBV6-5	-	TRBJ1-6	CASCAASYNSPLHF	TGTGCCAGCTGCGCCGCCTCCTATAATTCACCCCTCCACTTT
-	TRBV4-1	TRBD1	TRBJ1-2	CASSQEPAGGFGYTF	TGCGCCAGCAGCCAAGAGCCGGCAGGGGGCTTTGGCTACACCTTC
-	TRBV4-1	TRBD1	TRBJ2-7	CASSQEQGVDYEQYF	TGCGCCAGCAGCCAAGAACAGGGGGTGGACTACGAGCAGTACTTC
-	TRBV9	TRBD1	TRBJ2-5	CASSVVNRGETQYF	TGTGCCAGCAGCGTAGTTAACAGGGGAGAGACCCAGTACTTC
-	TRBV18	-	TRBJ1-1	CASSRRSAGIADTEAFF	TGTGCCAGCTCACGTCGCTCGGCAGGGATAGCGGACACTGAAGCTTTCTTT
-	TRBV2	TRBD2	TRBJ2-7	CATALASGSSYEQYF	TGTGCCACCGCTCTTGCTAGCGGGAGCTCCTACGAGCAGTACTTC
once	TRBV19	-	TRBJ2-7	CASSTPASALGDEQYF	TGTGCCAGTAGTACGCCAGCTAGCGCCCTGGGGGACGAGCAGTACTTC
once	TRBV28	TRBD1	TRBJ2-7	CASTSPGQASYEQYF	TGTGCCAGCACATCCCCGGGACAGGCCTCCTACGAGCAGTACTTC
few	TRBV10-1	TRBD1	TRBJ1-3	CASSGQGGNTIYF	TGCGCCAGCAGTGGACAGGGGGGAAACACCATATATTTT
few	TRBV5-4	TRBD1	TRBJ2-5	CASSPDRGRQETQYF	TGTGCCAGCAGCCCCGACAGGGGGCGTCAAGAGACCCAGTACTTC